The 21 T cell receptor beta chains given below trace back to one sample, sequenced in a study of shared clonotypes between healthy human individuals. Measured with immunoSEQ multiplex PCR; TCRdb has only the in-frame clones, and not every one. Of 2 million to 2.5 million clones in the sample, approximately 95% were seen once. Sequences were obtained from naive CD4+ T cells sorted from blood. Described subset: CD45RA+ positively selected. The receptor set was obtained from a man aged 18 to 29 in good health.

This chain uses TRBV9 with TRBJ2-3; TRBD2 agrees at 9 bases. CDR1 and CDR2 from the germline V gene are SGDLS and YYNGEE. V shed 4 bases and J 3 bases; nucleotides not matched to a gene: 9. This CDR3 spans 16 amino acids. The chain's CDR3 is CASSNQPGLATDTQYF. Written as DNA, the CDR3 is TGTGCCAGCAGCAATCAGCCGGGACTAGCTACAGATACGCAGTATTTT. The whole variable domain, filled in from reference TRBV9 and TRBJ2-3, reads DSGVTQTPKHLITATGQRVTLRCSPRSGDLSVYWYQQSLDQGLQFLIQYYNGEERAKGNILERFSAQQFPDLHSELNLSSLELGDSALYFCASSNQPGLATDTQYFGPGTRLTVL.

Worth noting for this clone: A read error may be the cause here, since a much bigger clone is one base away. This sample includes further DNA sequences coding for the same CDR3. J is TRBJ1-2 and V is TRBV18; the D gene is possibly TRBD1 (5 bases). Germline CDR1 KGHSH, CDR2 LQKENI. The CDR3 runs to 13 residues. The V and J ends lost 3 bases and 2 bases respectively, with 7 bases between them. The CDR3 DNA is TGTGCCAGCTCACCGGGGCAGAACTATGGCTACACCTTC. As protein: CASSPGQNYGYTF.

The J gene is TRBJ2-7, the V gene TRBV6-1; 8 bases agree with TRBD2. J was trimmed by 0 bases and V by 4 bases; bases with no gene match: 8. Per the germline V gene, CDR1 is MNHNS and CDR2 is SASEGT. This CDR3 region has 16 residues. CDR3 protein: CASSGGGSGGSYEQYF. CDR3 DNA: TGTGCCAGCAGTGGAGGGGGAAGCGGGGGCTCCTACGAGCAGTACTTC.

V and J are TRBV30 and TRBJ2-7, with D perhaps TRBD2 (5 bases). CDR3 size: 13 residues. Germline CDR1 and CDR2: GTSNPN and SVGIG (reference sequence). With 2 bases removed from V and 0 bases from J, the gap between germline ends came to 8 bases. CDR3 in amino acids: CAWSPGLSYEQYF. Here the CDR3 DNA reads TGTGCCTGGAGTCCAGGACTCTCCTACGAGCAGTACTTC. The full variable domain, its missing parts supplied by reference TRBV30 and TRBJ2-7, is SQTIHQWPATLVQPVGSPLSLECTVEGTSNPNLYWYRQAAGRGLQLLFYSVGIGQISSEVPQNLSASRPQDRQFILSSKKLLLSDSGFYLCAWSPGLSYEQYFGPGTRLTVT.

The J gene is TRBJ2-1, the V gene TRBV6-5; no clear D. Trimming stripped 3 bases from V and 2 bases from J, with 14 bases between. The CDR3 loop spans 16 amino acids. Germline-derived CDR1 and CDR2 are MNHEY and SVGAGI. The CDR3 region has the DNA TGTGCCAGCAGTTATCGAAACGGTCGTACCTACAATGAGCAGTTCTTC. Protein: CASSYRNGRTYNEQFF.

A word on this clone: The sample holds other DNA sequences that translate to the same CDR3. V gene TRBV18 combines with J gene TRBJ2-4; a possible D gene is TRBD1 (6 bases). The germline gives CDR1 KGHSH, CDR2 LQKENI. Trimming stripped 3 bases from V and 7 bases from J, with 13 bases between. The CDR3 totals 14 residues. CDR3 sequence (DNA): TGTGCCAGCTCACCTCCGGGTCAGGGGAACATTCAGTACTTC. The encoded protein is CASSPPGQGNIQYF.

The J gene is TRBJ2-7, the V gene TRBV11-2, with 7 bases fitting TRBD1. The CDR3 sequence is 14 residues long. J lost 2 bases, V lost 5 bases, and 6 bases had no gene match. Germline CDR1 and CDR2: SGHAT and FQNNGV. This CDR3 is CASSRKTGPYEQYF. The CDR3 bases are TGTGCCAGCAGCCGGAAGACAGGGCCCTACGAGCAGTACTTC.

This chain links TRBV4-1 with TRBJ2-1; D gene uncertain. The ends were cut back, 1 base at V and 4 bases at J, with 11 bases in the middle. Germline lookup yields CDR1 MGHRA and CDR2 YSYEKL. The CDR3 runs to 15 residues. CDR3 residues: CASSQGFSPYNEQFF. The CDR3 DNA reads TGCGCCAGCAGCCAAGGTTTCTCCCCTTACAATGAGCAGTTCTTC.

This clone was counted between two and nine times. The same CDR3 arises from other DNA sequences in this sample as well. The rearrangement joins TRBV9 to TRBJ2-7; TRBD1 might be the D (6 bases). This CDR3 has 14 amino acids. CDR1 is SGDLS and CDR2 is YYNGEE in the germline V gene. V was pared by 0 bases and J by 0 bases, with 7 bases between. Here the CDR3 reads CASSVAGHSYEQYF. For the CDR3, the DNA is TGTGCCAGCAGCGTAGCGGGACACTCCTACGAGCAGTACTTC.

This chain connects TRBV6-1 to TRBJ1-2; no reliable D call. The CDR3 runs to 16 residues. The V end lost 3 bases, the J end lost 4 bases, and 18 bases lay between the germline ends. Germline CDR1 and CDR2: MNHNS and SASEGT. The DNA for the CDR3 is TGTGCCAGCAGTGAGCGGGGTAGTGCTAGATCCTATGGCTACACCTTC. It is translated as CASSERGSARSYGYTF.

This clone was detected once. The chain couples TRBV7-8 to TRBJ2-7; the D is unclear. Per germline, CDR1 SGHVS and CDR2 FQNEAQ. Trimming took 0 bases from V and 2 from J, leaving 8 bases between them. The CDR3 extends over 14 amino acids. CDR3 DNA: TGTGCCAGCAGCTTAGCCGGTCTCACCTACGAGCAGTACTTC. Its protein product is CASSLAGLTYEQYF.

This clone has just one count. This chain joins TRBV29-1 and TRBJ2-7, with 12 positions matching TRBD2. This CDR3 contains 16 residues. CDR1 is SQVTM and CDR2 is ANQGSEA in the germline V gene. The J segment lost 0 bases and the V segment lost 0 bases, leaving 3 bases of the junction unmatched. The chain's CDR3 is CSVEELLAGGSYEQYF. As DNA, the CDR3 is TGCAGCGTTGAAGAACTACTAGCGGGGGGCTCCTACGAGCAGTACTTC.

The chain carries TRBV2 and TRBJ1-5, with a weak D call TRBD1 (6 bases). The germline gives CDR1 SNHLY, CDR2 FYNNEI. There are 15 residues in the CDR3. Trimming cost V 8 bases and J 0 bases, with 14 bases left between them. The CDR3 nucleotides read TGTGCCAGCGGTCCCGGGACATCTAGCAATCAGCCCCAGCATTTT. Protein sequence: CASGPGTSSNQPQHF.

The chain has TRBV5-8 and TRBJ2-4; D is possibly TRBD1 (5 bases). The germline V gene has CDR1 SGHTS and CDR2 YDEGEE. V gave up 0 bases and J gave up 1 base, with 11 bases separating them. This CDR3 spans 16 amino acids. The CDR3 loop is CASSLGQLGAKNIQYF. In DNA form, the CDR3 reads TGTGCCAGCAGCTTGGGACAGCTCGGGGCCAAAAACATTCAGTACTTC.

This sequence joins TRBV19 and TRBJ2-2; 8 bases line up with TRBD2. In germline, CDR1 is LNHDA, CDR2 SQIVND (reference sequence). With 7 bases clipped from V and 0 bases from J, the junction kept 13 bases outside the gene matches. This CDR3 has 18 residues. The CDR3 nucleotides read TGTGCCAGTATTAAGACTAGCGCCGGAACCACGAACACCGGGGAGCTGTTTTTT. Translation: CASIKTSAGTTNTGELFF.

With respect to this clone: Distinct nucleotide sequences in the sample also encode this CDR3. The chain couples TRBV18 to TRBJ2-7; 9 bases fit TRBD1. Trimming took 2 bases from V and 3 from J; bases not matched to a gene: 2. CDR3 length: 14 residues. Germline CDR1 reads KGHSH; CDR2 reads LQKENI. The CDR3 region is CASSPGQGNYEQYF. In DNA form, the CDR3 reads TGTGCCAGCTCACCAGGACAGGGGAACTACGAGCAGTACTTC.

The chain has TRBV29-1 and TRBJ2-1, with unresolved D. The CDR3 spans 16 residues. Trimming shortened V by 0 bases and J by 4 bases, and 16 bases separated the two germline ends. Germline V CDR1 and CDR2: SQVTM, ANQGSEA. This CDR3 is CSVEDLGRRTYNEQFF. DNA of the CDR3: TGCAGCGTTGAAGACCTTGGACGGAGAACATACAATGAGCAGTTCTTC.

This chain connects TRBV5-5 to TRBJ2-7, with TRBD1 identical over 7 bases. The CDR3 spans 16 residues. Trimming removed 4 bases from V and 3 bases from J; junction bases left unmatched: 13. Germline lookup yields CDR1 SGHKS and CDR2 YYEKEE (reference sequence). The CDR3 DNA reads as TGTGCCAGCAGCCCACGACCAACCGGGACAGACTACGAGCAGTACTTC. The encoded protein is CASSPRPTGTDYEQYF.

The rearrangement uses TRBV6-5 and TRBJ2-2; D remains ambiguous. The CDR3 has 15 amino acids. Germline-derived CDR1 and CDR2 are MNHEY and SVGAGI. V dropped 4 bases and J dropped 8 bases, with 17 bases sitting between them. The CDR3 loop is CASSSLTVGKGELFF. As DNA, the CDR3 is TGTGCCAGCAGTTCCCTCACAGTTGGGAAGGGGGAGCTGTTTTTT.

V gene TRBV7-2 combines with J gene TRBJ2-7, with 10 bases fitting TRBD2. The germline V gene encodes CDR1 SGHTA and CDR2 FQGNSA. The CDR3 is 16 amino acids. The trim removed 4 bases at V and 0 bases at J, leaving 6 bases unmatched. The CDR3 DNA reads as TGTGCCAGCAGCTCCGGACTAGCGGAAAGCTCCTACGAGCAGTACTTC. Translating gives CASSSGLAESSYEQYF.

The chain uses TRBV2 and TRBJ1-5, with 10 bases aligning to TRBD1. Per germline, CDR1 SNHLY and CDR2 FYNNEI. The CDR3 consists of 16 residues. The junction had 6 bases not matched to a gene; V was cut back by 5 bases and J by 2 bases. The DNA for the CDR3 is TGTGCCAGCAGTCTGACAGGGGGCGGGGGCAATCAGCCCCAGCATTTT. Translated, it gives CASSLTGGGGNQPQHF.